The 10 T cell receptor beta chains presented below share a single source sample, sequenced in a study of CD8 T cells in Susac syndrome. cDNA came from around 0.54 to 1 ug RNA primed by random hexamers. MiXCR, run by TCRdb on the immunoSEQ multiplex PCR reads, gives a single entry per CDR3 protein. In the table there are roughly 200,000 distinct CDR3 sequences, 95% of which are singletons. The sequenced material came from CD4+ T cells from PBMCs. The receptor set was obtained from a human donor with multiple sclerosis.

V usage is TRBV23-1 and J usage is TRBJ2-4; D might be TRBD1 (5 bases). TRBV23-1 is an ORF for which the function is uncertain. This CDR3 is built from 15 residues. V shed 4 bases and J shed 3 bases, with 13 bases lying between them. CDR3: CASSLKGISKNIQYF. The DNA for the CDR3 is TGCGCCAGCAGTCTCAAGGGGATCAGCAAAAACATTCAGTACTTC.

The genes are TRBV29-1 and TRBJ2-2; D is unresolved. This CDR3 is 14 amino acids long. Germline V gene data show CDR1 as SQVTM and CDR2 as ANQGSEA. V was clipped by 4 bases and J by 0 bases, with 9 bases between them. The DNA of the CDR3 is TGCAGCGTTGTGGGTAGAGCGAACACCGGGGAGCTGTTTTTT. Amino acid sequence: CSVVGRANTGELFF.

The V and J genes are TRBV9 and TRBJ2-3, with 7 bases that match TRBD2. CDR3 length: 16 residues. Per the germline V gene, CDR1 is SGDLS and CDR2 is YYNGEE. Unmatched junction bases numbered 6, after V lost 0 bases and J lost 2 bases. CDR3 coding DNA: TGTGCCAGCAGCGTAGGACTAGCAGTAATCACAGATACGCAGTATTTT. Its translation: CASSVGLAVITDTQYF.

The gene calls are TRBV20-1 and TRBJ1-5, with 8 nucleotides matching TRBD1. In germline, CDR1 is DFQATT, CDR2 SNEGSKA (reference sequence). The CDR3 sequence is 14 residues long. V gave up 3 bases and J gave up 7 bases; unmatched junction bases: 8. The CDR3 DNA follows: TGCAGTGCTAGGGAAGACAGGGGAGGCCAGCCCCAGCATTTT. It specifies CSAREDRGGQPQHF.

This chain's CDR3 is CSARGGQGAYEQYF. The CDR3 coding sequence is TGCAGTGCTAGGGGGGGACAGGGGGCCTACGAGCAGTACTTC. The rearrangement uses TRBV20-1 and TRBJ2-7, with 11 bases identical to TRBD1. Germline values: CDR1 DFQATT, CDR2 SNEGSKA (reference sequence). The CDR3 spans 14 residues. V lost 3 bases, J lost 2 bases, and 3 bases stayed unmatched.

In regard to this clonotype: One end of the junction does not line up with germline, which may come from a read error. The chain employs TRBV7-7 and TRBJ2-7, with D perhaps given as TRBD1 or TRBD2 (6 bases each). The V gene's germline CDR1 is SSHAT and CDR2 FNYEAQ (reference sequence). The CDR3 sequence is 14 residues long. The CDR3: CASSLKEGVYEQYF. CDR3 in DNA: TGTGCTAGCAGCTTGAAGGAGGGGGTCTACGAGCAGTACTTC.

The chain uses TRBV7-3 and TRBJ1-2, with no clear D. CDR3 length: 14 amino acids. With 4 bases removed from V and 7 bases from J, the gap between germline ends came to 16 bases. The germline V gene encodes CDR1 SGHTA and CDR2 FQGTGA. The CDR3 spells CASSSSGLIPGYTF. Written as DNA, the CDR3 is TGTGCCAGCAGCTCATCCGGACTCATCCCTGGCTACACCTTC. The whole variable domain, filled in from reference TRBV7-3 and TRBJ1-2, reads GAGVSQTPSNKVTEKGKYVELRCDPISGHTALYWYRQSLGQGPEFLIYFQGTGAADDSGLPNDRFFAVRPEGSVSTLKIQRTERGDSAVYLCASSSSGLIPGYTFGSGTRLTVV.

This clonotype was seen once. The chain employs TRBV20-1 and TRBJ1-5, with D perhaps matching TRBD1 (6 bases). V shed 0 bases and J shed 4 bases, with 16 bases lying between them. This CDR3 comprises 16 residues. CDR1 is DFQATT and CDR2 is SNEGSKA in the germline V gene (reference sequence). The DNA of the CDR3 is TGCAGTGCTAGAGATGGTGGCAGGGGAGGAAATCAGCCCCAGCATTTT. Translating it yields CSARDGGRGGNQPQHF.

This clonotype came up once. The gene calls are TRBV12-3 or TRBV12-4 and TRBJ2-5; maybe TRBD1 (6 bases). CDR3 length: 14 amino acids. Trimming took 7 bases from V and 0 from J, leaving 12 bases between them. The CDR3 bases are TGTGCCAGCACCACGAGGGGGTACCAAGAGACCCAGTACTTC. This encodes CASTTRGYQETQYF.

The chain joins TRBV30 to TRBJ2-5; D remains unclear. The germline CDR1 and CDR2 sequences are GTSNPN and SVGIG (reference sequence). Trimming stripped 5 bases from V and 5 bases from J, with 9 bases between. The CDR3 extends over 11 amino acids. For the CDR3, the DNA is TGTGCCTGGGGGGTCGGGGAGACCCAGTACTTC. It yields the protein CAWGVGETQYF.